Presented here are 28 T cell receptor beta chains from one specimen sequenced in a study of cytomegalovirus exposure and HLA in healthy donors. The PCR made use of 60 Vbeta and 13 Jbeta primers. Using immunoSEQ multiplex PCR, the repertoire was profiled, and TCRdb retains in-frame clones only, with some absent. The sample contains around 150,000 clones, 77% of which appear only once. Sequencing used PBMCs. These receptors were taken from a woman aged 35 to 49 in good health and CMV-seronegative.

Only one count was recorded for this clone. V and J are TRBV5-1 and TRBJ2-1; tentatively, D is TRBD1 (6 bases). The germline CDR1 and CDR2 sequences are SGHRS and YFSETQ. V lost 0 bases and J lost 0, with 13 bases in between. The CDR3 spans 17 residues. This chain's CDR3 is CASSLVGQTTSYNEQFF. CDR3 in DNA: TGCGCCAGCAGCTTGGTGGGACAAACCACCTCCTACAATGAGCAGTTCTTC.

This chain links TRBV6-1 with TRBJ1-2; TRBD1 agrees at 9 bases. CDR3 length: 16 amino acids. V shed 0 bases, J shed 5 bases, and the junction held 7 bases outside the gene matches. Germline V lookup: CDR1 MNHNS, CDR2 SASEGT. The CDR3 region is CASSEALGTGSYGYTF. The DNA of the CDR3 is TGTGCCAGCAGTGAAGCCCTAGGGACAGGGTCATATGGCTACACCTTC.

This clone was detected a few times. This chain connects TRBV18 to TRBJ2-7; D may be TRBD1 (6 bases). Trimming removed 2 bases from V and 0 bases from J, with 8 bases in between. Germline V gene lookup returns CDR1 KGHSH and CDR2 LQKENI. This CDR3 comprises 14 residues. The CDR3 protein is CASSPNRDSYEQYF. The CDR3 DNA sequence: TGTGCCAGCTCACCAAACAGGGACTCCTACGAGCAGTACTTC.

This sequence joins TRBV2 and TRBJ1-1; the D gene is possibly TRBD1 (6 bases). Germline V gene sequence: CDR1 SNHLY, CDR2 FYNNEI. CDR3 length: 13 residues. Trimming pared 6 bases from V and 1 base from J, leaving 9 bases between. In nucleotides, the CDR3 is TGTGCCAGCAGCCTACAGGGGAACACTGAAGCTTTCTTT. Its protein is CASSLQGNTEAFF.

J is TRBJ1-2 and V is TRBV6-1; 7 bases are shared with TRBD1. V trimming: 0 bases; J trimming: 7 bases; junction bases outside the gene matches: 11. In germline, CDR1 is MNHNS, CDR2 SASEGT. CDR3 size: 16 residues. The DNA of the CDR3 is TGTGCCAGCAGTGAAGCTAGGAAGGGGGCCGGGGGTGGCTACACCTTC. Its protein product is CASSEARKGAGGGYTF.

The chain employs TRBV19 and TRBJ1-2; D is unresolved. CDR3 size: 11 residues. The germline V gene has CDR1 LNHDA and CDR2 SQIVND (reference sequence). V lost 8 bases to trimming and J lost 2 bases, with 6 bases between them. CDR3 DNA: TGTGCCAGTTCCCCGAACTATGGCTACACCTTC. It yields the protein CASSPNYGYTF.

The rearrangement uses TRBV2 and TRBJ1-5, with D hard to call. The CDR3 sequence is 13 residues long. Per the germline V gene, CDR1 is SNHLY and CDR2 is FYNNEI. V was trimmed by 7 bases and J by 5 bases, leaving 12 bases between them. The CDR3 here is CASIEQPHQPQHF. The CDR3 region has the DNA TGTGCCAGCATAGAACAGCCCCATCAGCCCCAGCATTTT.

This clone was counted only a few times. V is TRBV4-3 and J is TRBJ2-2, with a weak D call TRBD2 (5 bases). Germline V gene data show CDR1 as LGHNA and CDR2 as YSLEER. V lost 4 bases, J lost 4 bases, and 22 bases lay in between. The CDR3 has 18 amino acids. The CDR3 coding sequence is TGCGCCAGCAGCCGGACGGTCCCTAGCTCGACGTCCACCGGGGAGCTGTTTTTT. Translated, it gives CASSRTVPSSTSTGELFF.

The rearrangement joins TRBV7-2 to TRBJ1-6; D call uncertain. The CDR3 sequence is 15 residues long. CDR1 is SGHTA, CDR2 FQGNSA, per germline. V gave up 3 bases and J gave up 9 bases, with 15 bases separating them. For the CDR3, the DNA is TGTGCCAGCAGCTTCCGAATCCAGGTCGGTTCACCCCTCCACTTT. It specifies CASSFRIQVGSPLHF.

This chain uses TRBV7-9 with TRBJ1-2; possibly TRBD1 for D (5 bases). Germline assignment: CDR1 SEHNR and CDR2 FQNEAQ (reference sequence). Between the trimmed V and J ends, which lost 4 bases and 8 bases, there was a span of 11 bases. The CDR3 has 12 amino acids. The CDR3 protein is CASSYSGYGYTF. The DNA for the CDR3 is TGTGCCAGCAGCTACTCAGGGTACGGCTACACCTTC.

This rearrangement joins TRBV29-1 to TRBJ2-2; weak D call: TRBD1 (7 bases). Germline lookup yields CDR1 SQVTM and CDR2 ANQGSEA. V lost 4 bases, J lost 4 bases, and 13 bases lay in between. The CDR3 totals 14 residues. CDR3 sequence reads: CSVVAGQTTGELFF. The CDR3 nucleotides are TGCAGCGTTGTGGCGGGACAGACCACCGGGGAGCTGTTTTTT.

J is TRBJ1-2 and V is TRBV13; TRBD1 aligns across 7 bases. Germline V CDR1 and CDR2: PRHDT, FYEKMQ (reference sequence). Germline trimming cut 0 bases from V and 4 bases from J; bases unmatched to any gene: 8. This CDR3 is built from 16 residues. CDR3 amino acids: CASSLGITGQLYGYTF. The CDR3 coding sequence is TGTGCCAGCAGCTTAGGGATCACGGGACAGCTCTATGGCTACACCTTC.

This chain uses TRBV27 with TRBJ1-2, with D possibly being TRBD1 (6 bases). The CDR3 runs to 15 residues. V was pared by 4 bases and J by 2 bases, with 14 bases between. Germline V gives CDR1 MNHEY, CDR2 SMNVEV (reference sequence). CDR3 loop: CASSSTDSQNYGYTF. CDR3 DNA sequence: TGTGCCAGCAGTTCCACGGACAGCCAGAACTATGGCTACACCTTC.

V and J are TRBV7-8 and TRBJ2-1, with 16 bases matching TRBD2. Germline V gives CDR1 SGHVS, CDR2 FQNEAQ. The junction had 5 bases not matched to a gene; V was cut back by 3 bases and J by 6 bases. CDR3 size: 17 residues. This CDR3 is CASSFPGTSGGANEQFF. In DNA, the CDR3 is TGTGCCAGCAGCTTTCCCGGGACTAGCGGGGGGGCCAATGAGCAGTTCTTC.

This clone was counted a single time. The chain employs TRBV7-2 and TRBJ2-7, with 12 bases matching TRBD1. CDR1 and CDR2 from the germline V gene are SGHTA and FQGNSA. The J segment lost 4 bases and the V segment lost 1 base, leaving 5 bases of the junction unmatched. CDR3 length: 16 amino acids. The CDR3 region is CASSLGDRGRTYEQYF. CDR3 bases: TGTGCCAGCAGCTTAGGGGACAGGGGGCGCACGTACGAGCAGTACTTC.

The V and J genes are TRBV28 and TRBJ2-7, with TRBD1 as a possible D gene (5 bases). Germline assignment: CDR1 MDHEN and CDR2 SYDVKM. The CDR3 length is 12 residues. V dropped 11 bases and J dropped 0 bases, with 11 bases sitting between them. The DNA of the CDR3 is TGTGCCTGGGGCCGTAGCTCCTACGAGCAGTACTTC. Amino acid sequence: CAWGRSSYEQYF.

CDR3 bases: TGTGCCAGCAGCCGGGACAGGGTAAACGATGAGCAGTTCTTC. The encoded protein is CASSRDRVNDEQFF. The chain joins TRBV6-6 to TRBJ2-1, with 9 bases matching TRBD1. The V and J ends lost 6 bases and 8 bases, in that order; junction bases with no gene match: 8. Germline V gene sequence: CDR1 MNHNY, CDR2 SVGAGI (reference sequence). The CDR3 covers 14 residues.

Concerning this clone itself: Other DNA sequences from this sample encode an identical CDR3 as well. The genes are TRBV5-1 and TRBJ2-5, with TRBD2 matching over 11 bases. The CDR3 is 15 residues long. Germline V gives CDR1 SGHRS, CDR2 YFSETQ. Germline trimming cut 2 bases from V and 2 bases from J; bases unmatched to any gene: 2. CDR3 amino acids: CASSFGTSGQETQYF. In DNA form, the CDR3 reads TGCGCCAGCAGCTTTGGGACTAGCGGACAAGAGACCCAGTACTTC.

This chain uses TRBV10-1 with TRBJ1-1; no reliable D call. The CDR3 contains 14 residues. CDR1 is WNHNN and CDR2 is SYGVQD in the germline V gene (reference sequence). V shed 0 bases and J shed 5 bases, with 10 bases lying between them. In DNA, the CDR3 is TGCGCCAGCAGTGAGTCGACGGGGAAGACTGAAGCTTTCTTT. Translating gives CASSESTGKTEAFF.

This chain uses TRBV19 with TRBJ1-1, with 7 bases fitting TRBD1. This CDR3 spans 15 amino acids. V shed 7 bases and J 1 base; nucleotides not matched to a gene: 9. The germline V gene has CDR1 LNHDA and CDR2 SQIVND (reference sequence). The CDR3 sequence is CASKADRAPNTEAFF. CDR3 in DNA: TGTGCCAGTAAGGCCGACAGGGCGCCGAACACTGAAGCTTTCTTT.

This chain joins TRBV10-3 and TRBJ2-5, with 14 bases fitting TRBD2. Germline loops: CDR1 ENHRY, CDR2 SYGVKD. V trimming: 6 bases; J trimming: 7 bases; junction bases outside the gene matches: 7. There are 15 residues in the CDR3. The CDR3 DNA reads as TGTGCCATCAGAACGACTAGCGGGGGGGACAGGACCCAGTACTTC. Amino acid sequence: CAIRTTSGGDRTQYF.

The rearrangement links TRBV25-1 to TRBJ2-7; TRBD1 matches 7 bases. Germline V gene sequence: CDR1 MGHDK, CDR2 SYGVNS. V dropped 6 bases and J dropped 3; count of bases not matched to a gene: 5. CDR3 length: 13 amino acids. The CDR3 bases are TGTGCCAGCAGAGGGACAGAAATCTACGAGCAGTACTTC. Translated, it gives CASRGTEIYEQYF.

This sequence joins TRBV18 and TRBJ1-1, with 9 bases lining up with TRBD1. This CDR3 contains 14 residues. V gave up 5 bases and J gave up 6 bases; unmatched junction bases: 7. Germline V gives CDR1 KGHSH, CDR2 LQKENI. CDR3 residues: CASSGQGTLPEAFF. The CDR3 DNA reads as TGTGCCAGCTCAGGACAGGGGACGCTCCCTGAAGCTTTCTTT.

V usage is TRBV7-8 and J usage is TRBJ2-6, with 9 bases that match TRBD1. Germline CDR1 SGHVS, CDR2 FQNEAQ. V shed 4 bases, J shed 2 bases, and the junction held 3 bases outside the gene matches. This CDR3 is built from 16 residues. DNA of the CDR3: TGTGCCAGCAGCTCCAGGACAGGGGCTGGGGCCAACGTCCTGACTTTC. It specifies CASSSRTGAGANVLTF.

The rearrangement joins TRBV29-1 to TRBJ1-5, with TRBD1 matching 9 bases. J gave up 1 base and V 6 bases, and 1 base lay outside the gene matches. The CDR3 has 13 amino acids. CDR1 SQVTM and CDR2 ANQGSEA come from the germline V gene. CDR3 DNA: TGCAGCGTCGGACAGGGGAGCAATCAGCCCCAGCATTTT. It is translated as CSVGQGSNQPQHF.

CDR3 protein: CASSEVRGRSYNEQFF. The CDR3 DNA is TGTGCCAGCAGTGAAGTAAGGGGAAGGTCCTACAATGAGCAGTTCTTC. This rearrangement joins TRBV6-1 to TRBJ2-1, with D perhaps matching TRBD1 (5 bases). This CDR3 is 16 amino acids long. V lost 1 base, J lost 1 base, and 11 bases lay in between. CDR1 is MNHNS and CDR2 is SASEGT in the germline V gene.

The chain has TRBV6-1 and TRBJ2-5, with D hard to call. V dropped 7 bases and J dropped 5 bases, with 8 bases sitting between them. Per the germline V gene, CDR1 is MNHNS and CDR2 is SASEGT. The CDR3 runs to 11 residues. The CDR3 here is CASIRLETQYF. The CDR3 DNA follows: TGTGCCAGCATTCGTTTGGAGACCCAGTACTTC.

J is TRBJ2-2 and V is TRBV11-2, with 11 positions matching TRBD2. J was trimmed by 5 bases and V by 3 bases; bases with no gene match: 2. CDR3 length equals 15 residues. The germline V gene has CDR1 SGHAT and CDR2 FQNNGV. The CDR3 DNA sequence: TGTGCCAGCAGCTTCGGGACTAGCGGAACCGGGGAGCTGTTTTTT. It translates to CASSFGTSGTGELFF.